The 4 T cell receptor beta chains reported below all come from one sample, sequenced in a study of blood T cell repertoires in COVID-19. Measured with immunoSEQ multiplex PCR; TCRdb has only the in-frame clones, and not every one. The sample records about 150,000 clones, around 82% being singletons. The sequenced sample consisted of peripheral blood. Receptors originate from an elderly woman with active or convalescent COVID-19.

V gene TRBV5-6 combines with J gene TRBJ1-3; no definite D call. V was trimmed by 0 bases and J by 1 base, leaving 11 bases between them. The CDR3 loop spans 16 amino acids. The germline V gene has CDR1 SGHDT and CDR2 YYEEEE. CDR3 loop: CASSLVVSGSGNTIYF. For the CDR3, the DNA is TGTGCCAGCAGCTTGGTGGTGTCGGGATCTGGAAACACCATATATTTT.

This CDR3 reads CASSPVGGSAEAFF. The DNA for the CDR3 is TGCGCCAGCAGCCCGGTGGGGGGGTCGGCTGAAGCTTTCTTT. V and J are TRBV5-1 and TRBJ1-1; D may be TRBD1 (5 bases). The V end was cut by 4 bases, the J end by 6 bases, with 16 bases between. The germline V gene has CDR1 SGHRS and CDR2 YFSETQ. This CDR3 is built from 14 residues. Full variable domain (rest looked up from reference TRBV5-1 and TRBJ1-1): KAGVTQTPRYLIKTRGQQVTLSCSPISGHRSVSWYQQTPGQGLQFLFEYFSETQRNKGNFPGRFSGRQFSNSRSEMNVSTLELGDSALYLCASSPVGGSAEAFFGQGTRLTVV.

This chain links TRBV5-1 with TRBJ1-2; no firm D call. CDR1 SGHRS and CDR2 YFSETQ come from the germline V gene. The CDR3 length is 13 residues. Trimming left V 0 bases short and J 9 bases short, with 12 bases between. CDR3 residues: CASSLALQSSYTF. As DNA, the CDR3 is TGCGCCAGCAGCTTGGCCCTACAGTCCAGCTACACCTTC.

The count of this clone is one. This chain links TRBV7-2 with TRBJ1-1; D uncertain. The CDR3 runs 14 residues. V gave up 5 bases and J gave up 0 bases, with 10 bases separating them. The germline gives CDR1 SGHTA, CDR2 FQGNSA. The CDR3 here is CASSPRGVNTEAFF. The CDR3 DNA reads TGTGCCAGCAGCCCCCGGGGAGTGAACACTGAAGCTTTCTTT.